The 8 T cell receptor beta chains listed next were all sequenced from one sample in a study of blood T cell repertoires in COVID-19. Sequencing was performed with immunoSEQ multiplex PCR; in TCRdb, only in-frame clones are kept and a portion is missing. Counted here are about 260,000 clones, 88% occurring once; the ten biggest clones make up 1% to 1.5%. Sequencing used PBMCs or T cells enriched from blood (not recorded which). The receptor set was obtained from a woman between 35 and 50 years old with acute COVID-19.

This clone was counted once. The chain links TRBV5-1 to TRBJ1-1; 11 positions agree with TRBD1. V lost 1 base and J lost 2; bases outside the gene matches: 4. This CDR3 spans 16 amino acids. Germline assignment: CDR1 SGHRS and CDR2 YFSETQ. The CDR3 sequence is CASSLSGTGGNTEAFF. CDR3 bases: TGCGCCAGCAGCTTGTCAGGGACAGGGGGAAACACTGAAGCTTTCTTT.

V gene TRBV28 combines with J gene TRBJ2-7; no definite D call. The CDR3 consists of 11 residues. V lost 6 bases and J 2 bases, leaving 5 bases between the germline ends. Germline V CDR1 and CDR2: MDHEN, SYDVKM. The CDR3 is CASRAPYEQYF. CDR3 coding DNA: TGTGCCAGCAGGGCACCCTACGAGCAGTACTTC.

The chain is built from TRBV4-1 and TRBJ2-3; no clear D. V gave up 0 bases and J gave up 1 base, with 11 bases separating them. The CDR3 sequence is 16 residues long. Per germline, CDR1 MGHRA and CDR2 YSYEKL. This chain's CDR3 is CASSQEYSLGTDTQYF. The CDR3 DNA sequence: TGCGCCAGCAGCCAAGAATATAGTCTTGGCACAGATACGCAGTATTTT.

The CDR3 bases are TGTGCCAGCAGCTTACCACGGACAGGGCATGAGCAGTTCTTC. Its translation: CASSLPRTGHEQFF. This rearrangement joins TRBV7-2 to TRBJ2-1; 8 positions match TRBD1. J was trimmed by 8 bases and V by 2 bases; bases with no gene match: 5. The CDR3 covers 14 residues. Germline V gives CDR1 SGHTA, CDR2 FQGNSA. Variable domain in full (rest from reference TRBV7-2 and TRBJ2-1): GAGVSQSPSNKVTEKGKDVELRCDPISGHTALYWYRQSLGQGLEFLIYFQGNSAPDKSGLPSDRFSAERTGGSVSTLTIQRTQQEDSAVYLCASSLPRTGHEQFFGPGTRLTVL.

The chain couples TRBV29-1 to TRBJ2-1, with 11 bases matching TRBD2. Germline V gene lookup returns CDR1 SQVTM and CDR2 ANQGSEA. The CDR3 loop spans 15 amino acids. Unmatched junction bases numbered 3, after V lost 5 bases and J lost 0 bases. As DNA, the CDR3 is TGCAGCGTTCCGGGACTAGCGGCCTCCTACAATGAGCAGTTCTTC. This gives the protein CSVPGLAASYNEQFF.

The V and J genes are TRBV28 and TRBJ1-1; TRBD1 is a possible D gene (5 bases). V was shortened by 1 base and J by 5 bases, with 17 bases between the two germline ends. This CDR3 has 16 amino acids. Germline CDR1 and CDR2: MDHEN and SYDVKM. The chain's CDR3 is CASSLSSGSGRTEAFF. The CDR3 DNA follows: TGTGCCAGCAGTTTATCCTCCGGATCAGGGCGGACTGAAGCTTTCTTT.

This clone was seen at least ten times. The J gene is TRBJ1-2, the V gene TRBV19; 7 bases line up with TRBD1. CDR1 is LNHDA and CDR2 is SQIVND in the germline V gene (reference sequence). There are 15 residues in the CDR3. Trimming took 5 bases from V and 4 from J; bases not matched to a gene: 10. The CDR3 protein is CASSPRQGRGYGYTF. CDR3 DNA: TGTGCCAGTAGTCCAAGACAGGGTCGGGGCTATGGCTACACCTTC.

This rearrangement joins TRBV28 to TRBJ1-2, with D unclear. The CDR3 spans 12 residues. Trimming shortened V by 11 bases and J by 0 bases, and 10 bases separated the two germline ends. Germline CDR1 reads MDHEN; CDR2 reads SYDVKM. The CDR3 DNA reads TGTGCCGGCCGCGGGGCTAACTATGGCTACACCTTC. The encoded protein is CAGRGANYGYTF.